The clone carrying this T cell receptor beta chain was recorded a few times. CDR1 SGDLS and CDR2 YYNGEE come from the germline V gene. Deletions cut 2 bases from V and 2 bases from J, with 7 bases between. The CDR3 loop spans 14 amino acids. A patient was excluded if there was uncontrolled infection, other autoimmune disease, pregnancy or lactation. Clinical symptoms, serum thyroxine and TRAb, thyroid ultrasound and orbital computed tomography together formed the diagnostic basis. PBMCs came from about 10 ml fresh peripheral blood. The CDR3 regions of TCR beta were amplified from RNA transcripts. HTBI primers were employed in a first-round RT-PCR of the TCR CDR3. TCRdb re-derived calls from the multiplex PCR reads in MiXCR, one entry per CDR3 protein. The repertoire consists of about 570,000 distinct CDR3 sequences, with approximately 15% occurring once and the leading ten covering roughly 14%. This record comes from a study of T cells in Graves' hyperthyroidism and ophthalmopathy.

The TCR was taken from a woman between 40 and 50 years old with Graves' hyperthyroidism. The chain is built from TRBV9 and TRBJ2-2; D ambiguous. Sequencing was performed on blood. The CDR3 region is CASSVRHNTGELFF. CDR3 DNA sequence: TGTGCCAGCAGCGTTCGACATAACACCGGGGAGCTGTTTTTT.